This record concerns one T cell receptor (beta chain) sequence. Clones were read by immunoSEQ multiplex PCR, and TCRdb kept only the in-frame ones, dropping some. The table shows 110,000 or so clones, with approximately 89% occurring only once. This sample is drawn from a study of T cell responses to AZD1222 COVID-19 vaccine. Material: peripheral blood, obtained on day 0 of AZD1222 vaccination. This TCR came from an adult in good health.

The CDR3 sequence is CASSSDRSQETQYF. DNA of the CDR3: TGCGCCAGCAGCTCGGACAGGTCCCAAGAGACCCAGTACTTC. V gene TRBV4-1 combines with J gene TRBJ2-5, with 7 bases that match TRBD1. CDR1 and CDR2 from the germline V gene are MGHRA and YSYEKL. After removal of 5 bases from V and 1 base from J, the junction contained 4 bases not matched to a gene. This CDR3 spans 14 amino acids.